This T cell receptor beta chain was found in a study of CD8+ T cells in alopecia areata. Across the whole study: Skin grafts from roughly 6-12-month-old C3H/HeJ donors with spontaneous alopecia were placed on approximately 7-11-week-old female C3H/HeJ mice.

V was shortened by 6 bases and J by 0 bases, with 11 bases between the two germline ends. The CDR3 loop spans 14 amino acids. Germline assignment: CDR1 NSQYPW and CDR2 LRSPGD (reference sequence). As regards this clone: Its antigen is as yet unknown. The listed genes are named as in mouse. The read ends 4 residues before the CDR3 terminus; that terminus is restored from the germline J gene.

The sequencing template was cDNA reverse transcribed from extracted RNA. Using immunoSEQ multiplex PCR, the repertoire was profiled, and TCRdb retains in-frame clones only, with some absent. This sample carries over 250,000 clones, none of them present only once. General study results and limits: Among patients, TCR sharing was less clear than in mice, a difference possibly due in part to HLA diversity in the patient population. Clonality in lesional scalp, especially alopecia totalis/universalis, exceeded that of normal scalp. Normal skin's resident alphabeta T cells are sequenced alongside lesional scalp T cells.

Pooled cells of cutaneous lymph node origin were sorted on CD4, CD8alpha, NKG2D, NKG2ACE and other markers. The sequenced sample was CD4+ T cells sorted from a lymph node. The source of this sequence is a C3H/HeJ mouse with alopecia areata. Strain MHC haplotype: H2-k. The rearrangement uses TRBV1 and TRBJ1-1; a possible D gene is TRBD1 (5 bases). CDR3 DNA (partial): TGCACCTGCAGCCCCGACAGCGCAAACACA. Amino acid sequence: CTCSPDSANT. The entire CDR3 reads CTCSPDSANTEVFF.